A single TCR beta chain is shown here with its context. Authors' methods: It was from reference gene primer amplification that nucleated cell counts were estimated. The assay was immunoSEQ multiplex PCR, and TCRdb's table has in-frame clones only and misses some. V and J calls and clone size follow that table, whereas D and trimming were derived from the DNA. This sample has approximately 150,000 clones, with roughly 87% found just once. This CDR3 has 15 amino acids. Germline V gives CDR1 SEHNR, CDR2 FQNEAQ (reference sequence). The V gene lost 8 bases and the J gene lost 1 base, with 17 bases spanning the gap. This entry is derived from a study of blood T cell repertoires in COVID-19. Overall study: The United States, Italy and Spain provided the acute and convalescent COVID-19 samples. Nucleic acid was either cDNA or gDNA, and it came from T cells, B-cell-depleted T cells, or PBMCs.

The chain couples TRBV7-9 to TRBJ1-1; D might be TRBD1 (5 bases). The TCR was taken from a woman aged 60-75 years who had recovered from COVID-19. Sequencing was done on a sample of peripheral blood. For the CDR3, the DNA is TGTGCCAGCCCGGCGGGGGGTAGAGCGAACACTGAAGCTTTCTTT. Residues: CASPAGGRANTEAFF.